Detailed here is one TCR beta chain. This sample stems from a study of T cells in Graves' hyperthyroidism and ophthalmopathy. Graves' hyperthyroidism is called stable when ophthalmopathy does not progress within 18 months. Hyperthyroidism in the patients, aged 18 to 65, was newly diagnosed and under 2 months in duration. Clinicians diagnosed patients from clinical symptoms, serum thyroxine and TRAb, thyroid ultrasound and orbital computed tomography. What was amplified from RNA transcripts were TCR beta CDR3 regions. HTBI primers were employed in a first-round RT-PCR of the TCR CDR3. MiXCR was run by TCRdb on the multiplex PCR reads, yielding one entry per CDR3 protein. The data show approximately 590,000 distinct CDR3 sequences, under 60% seen once. This CDR3 spans 12 amino acids. The V gene's germline CDR1 is SQVTM and CDR2 ANQGSEA. V lost 6 bases to trimming and J lost 7 bases; unmatched junction nucleotides: 7.

The material sequenced was peripheral blood or thyroid tissue (not recorded which). The gene calls are TRBV29-1 and TRBJ1-2; 8 bases map to TRBD1. The TCR was taken from a woman in her late teens or twenties with Graves' hyperthyroidism. In nucleotides, the CDR3 is TGCAGCGTACAATCAGGGGGCGGTGGCTACACCTTC. Translating it yields CSVQSGGGGYTF.